A single sample gave rise to the 8 T cell receptor beta chains below, sequenced in a study of early T cells in non-severe SARS-CoV-2 infection. MiXCR was run by TCRdb on the 5' RACE reads, yielding one entry per CDR3 protein. The table records approximately 69,000 distinct CDR3 sequences, over 10% of them present only once. Sequencing used whole blood, obtained at baseline. These receptors were obtained from an adult who was a healthcare worker with PCR-confirmed SARS-CoV-2 infection or an uninfected control (not recorded which).

The chain is built from TRBV19 and TRBJ2-5, with D maybe TRBD2 (5 bases). CDR3 length: 16 amino acids. The V gene's germline CDR1 is LNHDA and CDR2 SQIVND (reference sequence). Trimming removed 3 bases at V and 5 bases at J, with 19 bases between. The CDR3 protein is CASSMASRGGWETQYF. The CDR3 region has the DNA TGTGCCAGTAGTATGGCTTCTAGAGGAGGTTGGGAGACCCAGTACTTC.

The gene calls are TRBV5-1 and TRBJ2-3, with D hard to call. V shed 0 bases and J shed 0 bases, with 5 bases lying between them. This CDR3 contains 14 residues. The germline CDR1 and CDR2 sequences are SGHRS and YFSETQ. The CDR3 bases are TGCGCCAGCAGCTTGGGCGATAGCACAGATACGCAGTATTTT. As protein: CASSLGDSTDTQYF.

This clonotype turned up a few times. The chain links TRBV29-1 to TRBJ2-3; D might be TRBD2 (6 bases). Germline CDR1 reads SQVTM; CDR2 reads ANQGSEA. V lost 5 bases, J lost 6 bases, and 12 bases lay in between. The CDR3 totals 12 residues. The chain's CDR3 is CSVTRDSDTQYF. CDR3 nucleotides: TGCAGCGTTACGCGGGATAGTGATACGCAGTATTTT.

This clonotype was observed many times. The chain combines TRBV12-3 or TRBV12-4 with TRBJ1-2; 9 bases are a match to TRBD1. V lost 6 bases, J lost 4 bases, and 6 bases stayed unmatched. The CDR3 consists of 14 residues. The CDR3 protein is CASRDRGLFYGYTF. DNA of the CDR3: TGTGCCAGCAGGGACAGGGGACTCTTCTATGGCTACACCTTC.

This clonotype was seen a handful of times. The chain carries TRBV20-1 and TRBJ2-1, with 7 bases fitting TRBD2. Germline loops: CDR1 DFQATT, CDR2 SNEGSKA (reference sequence). V lost 5 bases and J lost 4; bases outside the gene matches: 11. The CDR3 totals 15 residues. In DNA form, the CDR3 reads TGCAGTGCTCGGTTAGCGGGCAGCGGGTACAATGAGCAGTTCTTC. It encodes CSARLAGSGYNEQFF.

This clonotype was counted between two and nine times. The chain is built from TRBV7-6 and TRBJ1-5, with 8 bases matching TRBD1. This CDR3 contains 14 residues. The V and J ends lost 5 bases and 6 bases, in that order; junction bases with no gene match: 6. The germline V gene has CDR1 SGHVS and CDR2 FNYEAQ. The CDR3 DNA follows: TGTGCCAGCAGCACCTTAGACAGGGGTCAGCCCCAGCATTTT. This codes for CASSTLDRGQPQHF.

This clonotype was observed many times. The rearrangement uses TRBV6-1 and TRBJ1-1; possibly TRBD1 for D (5 bases). The CDR3 sequence is 15 residues long. The germline V gene has CDR1 MNHNS and CDR2 SASEGT. Trimming stripped 2 bases from V and 5 bases from J, with 15 bases between. The CDR3 nucleotides read TGTGCCAGCAGTGAAAGACCCCACGAGGGGACTGAAGCTTTCTTT. Encoded protein: CASSERPHEGTEAFF.

In nucleotides, the CDR3 is TGTGCCAGCTCACCCTCCCAGGTTGCTGAAGCTTTCTTT. Encoded protein: CASSPSQVAEAFF. The rearrangement links TRBV18 to TRBJ1-1, with D unresolved. Deletions cut 3 bases from V and 6 bases from J, with 11 bases between. The CDR3 spans 13 residues. Germline V gene lookup returns CDR1 KGHSH and CDR2 LQKENI.